This passage covers 6 T cell receptor beta chains from one sample sequenced in a study of T cells in women clearing cervical HPV infection. TCRdb's table, derived via immunoSEQ multiplex PCR, lists solely in-frame clones and lacks some. The table gives 20,000 to 25,000 clones; the top ten clones make up 6.5% to 8.5% of it. Sequenced material: blood buffy coat. Receptors were obtained from a woman aged 18 to 75 with a cervical HPV16 infection that either progressed to CIN3+ or cleared (not recorded which).

Concerning this clone: At one end the junction does not follow the germline gene, possibly because of a read error. The CDR3 goes on 3 residues after the read ends, and that part is filled in from the germline J gene. V usage is TRBV7-2 and J usage is TRBJ2-3, with TRBD1 identical over 7 bases. The CDR3 has 15 residues. CDR1 is SGHTA, CDR2 FQGNSA, per germline. CDR3 sequence: CASSIAGTGTDTQYF. The sequenced CDR3 bases are TGTGCCAGCAGCATAGCCGGGACAGGCACAGATACG. Drawing the rest from reference TRBV7-2 and TRBJ2-3, the complete variable domain is GAGVSQSPSNKVTEKGKDVELRCDPISGHTALYWYRQSLGQGLEFLIYFQGNSAPDKSGLPSDRFSAERTGGSVSTLTIQRTQQEDSAVYLCASSIAGTGTDTQYFGPGTRLTVL.

Details on this clone: The sequenced fragment ends 3 residues before the CDR3 boundary, so the rest is inferred from the germline J gene. The J gene is TRBJ1-2, the V gene TRBV7-9; 7 bases agree with TRBD1. The germline CDR1 and CDR2 sequences are SEHNR and FQNEAQ (reference sequence). The CDR3 runs to 12 residues. CDR3 protein: CASSLTGYDYTF. The DNA read from the CDR3 is TGTGCCAGCAGCTTGACAGGGTACGAC.

On this clone: The CDR3 extends 3 residues past the end of the read, so its final part is completed from the germline J gene. The genes are TRBV20-1 and TRBJ2-3; weak D call: TRBD1 (6 bases). There are 13 residues in the CDR3. The V gene's germline CDR1 is DFQATT and CDR2 SNEGSKA (reference sequence). CDR3 residues: CSATPGANQPQYF. CDR3 DNA, as far as it was read: TGCAGTGCTACCCCAGGGGCCAATCAGCCG.

Of note for this clone: The read stops 3 residues short of the end of the CDR3; the missing end is completed from the germline J gene. The genes are TRBV19 and TRBJ2-1; 8 bases line up with TRBD1. The CDR3 has 16 amino acids. After removal of 7 bases from V and 6 bases from J, the junction contained 14 bases not matched to a gene. Looked up from germline, CDR1 is LNHDA and CDR2 is SQIVND (reference sequence). Here the CDR3 reads CASIPTTGTGPNEQFF. CDR3 DNA, as far as it was read: TGTGCCAGTATCCCCACCACCGGGACAGGACCCAATGAG.

The CDR3 is CASSPRTVNEYTF. The DNA read from the CDR3 is TGTGCCAGTAGCCCGAGGACAGTCAATGAA. V is TRBV19 and J is TRBJ1-2; tentatively, D is TRBD1 (6 bases). From the germline J gene comes the end of the CDR3, since the read stops 3 residues before it. The CDR3 loop spans 13 amino acids. CDR1 is LNHDA, CDR2 SQIVND, per germline (reference sequence).

Remarks on this clone: The read stops 3 residues short of the end of the CDR3; the missing end is completed from the germline J gene. The chain couples TRBV13 to TRBJ1-2; weak D call: TRBD1 (5 bases). CDR3 length equals 12 residues. Looked up from germline, CDR1 is PRHDT and CDR2 is FYEKMQ (reference sequence). Incomplete CDR3 DNA: TGTGCCAGCAGCTTAGGGGCAGGGGGC. It is translated as CASSLGAGG. The whole CDR3 is CASSLGAGGYTF.